The 21 T cell receptor beta chains reported below all come from one sample, sequenced in a study of shared clonotypes between healthy human individuals. The method was immunoSEQ multiplex PCR; TCRdb's version includes in-frame clones alone and lacks a portion of them. The profile shows around 2,000,000 clones, roughly 91% of them singletons. The naive CD8 subset, CD45RO-negative cells positively selected for CCR7, excluded terminally differentiated effector memory CD45RA+ cells. Input material: naive CD8+ T cells from PBMCs. These receptor sequences come from a man between 18 and 35 years old in good health. Some clones in this sample may be carry-over from other donors' samples.

V is TRBV10-3 and J is TRBJ2-5, with D possibly being TRBD2 (5 bases). The V end was cut by 4 bases, the J end by 1 base, with 7 bases between. Germline V gene data show CDR1 as ENHRY and CDR2 as SYGVKD. This CDR3 is 13 amino acids long. The CDR3 DNA is TGTGCCATCAGTGCGGAGGCCCAAGAGACCCAGTACTTC. Protein product: CAISAEAQETQYF.

The chain recombines TRBV2 with TRBJ2-1; tentative D call: TRBD2 (6 bases). Germline V gene data show CDR1 as SNHLY and CDR2 as FYNNEI. This CDR3 comprises 14 residues. The V end was cut by 6 bases, the J end by 7 bases, with 16 bases between. The CDR3 sequence is CASRERGAGNEQFF. The CDR3 DNA is TGTGCCAGCAGGGAGAGAGGGGCGGGGAATGAGCAGTTCTTC.

The genes are TRBV14 and TRBJ2-7, with D perhaps given as TRBD1 or TRBD2 (7 bases each). V dropped 5 bases and J dropped 6 bases, with 17 bases sitting between them. Germline-derived CDR1 and CDR2 are SGHDN and FVKESK. The CDR3 is 14 residues long. The CDR3 sequence: CASSSTGSGGEQYF. The CDR3 region has the DNA TGTGCCAGCAGCTCGACAGGGTCGGGGGGCGAGCAGTACTTC.

The V and J genes are TRBV7-2 and TRBJ2-7; D possibly corresponds to TRBD1 (6 bases). Deletions cut 7 bases from V and 3 bases from J, with 13 bases between. This CDR3 contains 13 residues. CDR1 and CDR2 (germline): SGHTA, FQGNSA. The CDR3 loop reads CASTGRQVYEQYF. Here the CDR3 DNA reads TGTGCCAGCACCGGCAGACAGGTCTACGAGCAGTACTTC.

The rearrangement uses TRBV4-3 and TRBJ2-1, with 7 bases aligning to TRBD2. Unmatched junction bases numbered 12, after V lost 0 bases and J lost 7 bases. CDR1 and CDR2 from the germline V gene are LGHNA and YSLEER. This CDR3 has 17 amino acids. This chain's CDR3 is CASSQDPWEGVRNEQFF. In DNA, the CDR3 is TGCGCCAGCAGCCAAGATCCCTGGGAGGGAGTCAGGAATGAGCAGTTCTTC.

The V gene is TRBV4-3, the J gene TRBJ1-2; D remains ambiguous. Germline CDR1 reads LGHNA; CDR2 reads YSLEER. This CDR3 has 15 amino acids. The ends were cut back, 4 bases at V and 6 bases at J, with 18 bases in the middle. This CDR3 is CASSPLIGAVDGYTF. The CDR3 DNA sequence: TGCGCCAGCAGCCCCCTTATTGGTGCGGTCGATGGCTACACCTTC.

V and J are TRBV10-3 and TRBJ1-2; 7 positions match TRBD1. V lost 0 bases to trimming and J lost 14 bases; unmatched junction nucleotides: 6. This CDR3 contains 12 residues. Germline V gives CDR1 ENHRY, CDR2 SYGVKD. This CDR3 is CAISESRGLPTF. The CDR3 bases are TGTGCCATCAGTGAGTCGAGGGGGCTCCCAACCTTC.

The genes are TRBV28 and TRBJ2-1, with 7 bases identical to TRBD2. This CDR3 spans 12 amino acids. Germline CDR1 reads MDHEN; CDR2 reads SYDVKM. V was pared by 6 bases and J by 7 bases, with 3 bases of the junction left unmatched. Here the CDR3 DNA reads TGTGCCAGCAGCGTACTAGCGAATGAGCAGTTCTTC. Translated: CASSVLANEQFF.

The CDR3 is CASSLWTGSNEQFF. CDR3 sequence (DNA): TGTGCCAGCAGTTTATGGACAGGGTCGAATGAGCAGTTCTTC. The chain links TRBV27 to TRBJ2-1; TRBD1 agrees at 8 bases. The CDR3 is 14 amino acids. V lost 1 base to trimming and J lost 7 bases; unmatched junction nucleotides: 3. Looked up from germline, CDR1 is MNHEY and CDR2 is SMNVEV (reference sequence).

About this clone: Within the sample, other DNA sequences also encode this same CDR3. The V gene is TRBV30, the J gene TRBJ1-5; D gene uncertain. The V and J ends lost 0 bases and 5 bases respectively, with 8 bases between them. CDR1 and CDR2 from the germline V gene are GTSNPN and SVGIG (reference sequence). The CDR3 covers 13 residues. CDR3 sequence reads: CAWSVQGDQPQHF. DNA for the CDR3: TGTGCCTGGAGTGTACAAGGAGATCAGCCCCAGCATTTT.

The chain carries TRBV9 and TRBJ2-3, with a possible D match to TRBD2 (6 bases). The CDR3 covers 15 residues. Germline V gene lookup returns CDR1 SGDLS and CDR2 YYNGEE. V was shortened by 4 bases and J by 0 bases, with 12 bases between the two germline ends. CDR3 loop: CASSFSGLSTDTQYF. The DNA for the CDR3 is TGTGCCAGCAGCTTTAGCGGATTGAGCACAGATACGCAGTATTTT.

CDR3 sequence: CASAQWGGDYGYTF. CDR3 sequence (DNA): TGTGCCAGCGCCCAGTGGGGGGGGGATTATGGCTACACCTTC. The V gene is TRBV6-5, the J gene TRBJ1-2; weak D call: TRBD1 (5 bases). This CDR3 is 14 amino acids long. V was cut by 8 bases and J by 5 bases, with 18 bases left in between. Germline CDR1 and CDR2: MNHEY and SVGAGI.

This clone was counted once. The chain combines TRBV29-1 with TRBJ2-3; tentative D call: TRBD2 (6 bases). V lost 3 bases and J 2 bases, leaving 15 bases between the germline ends. The CDR3 is 15 amino acids. CDR1 is SQVTM, CDR2 ANQGSEA, per germline. The DNA of the CDR3 is TGCAGCGTTGAGCCCACGACTAGTCTCACAGATACGCAGTATTTT. This sequence encodes CSVEPTTSLTDTQYF.

This chain connects TRBV6-1 to TRBJ1-5, with D hard to call. V lost 1 base to trimming and J lost 1 base, with 8 bases between them. The CDR3 has 15 residues. The germline gives CDR1 MNHNS, CDR2 SASEGT. In DNA form, the CDR3 reads TGTGCCAGCAGTGAAGTGGACGGAAGCAATCAGCCCCAGCATTTT. Amino acids: CASSEVDGSNQPQHF.

The chain uses TRBV6-6 and TRBJ2-1, with D maybe TRBD1 (6 bases). The CDR3 covers 15 residues. V was trimmed by 7 bases and J by 2 bases, leaving 15 bases between them. Germline V CDR1 and CDR2: MNHNY, SVGAGI (reference sequence). CDR3 in amino acids: CASTPVDRTYNEQFF. CDR3 coding DNA: TGTGCCAGCACCCCCGTGGACAGAACCTACAATGAGCAGTTCTTC.

Concerning this clone itself: Distinct nucleotide sequences in the sample also encode this CDR3. The rearrangement links TRBV9 to TRBJ2-3; D may be TRBD2 (5 bases). The CDR3 is made up of 14 amino acids. Germline V gene sequence: CDR1 SGDLS, CDR2 YYNGEE. Trimming left V 2 bases short and J 0 bases short, with 7 bases between. The CDR3 region is CASSVGSSTDTQYF. CDR3 sequence (DNA): TGTGCCAGCAGCGTGGGGAGTAGCACAGATACGCAGTATTTT.

The chain carries TRBV12-1 and TRBJ2-3; TRBD2 is taken as the D call from the table, unchecked against the DNA. TRBV12-1 is deemed a pseudogene. The CDR3 sequence is 17 residues long. Here the CDR3 reads CASSFALLDSGLDTQYF. Written as DNA, the CDR3 is TGTGCCAGCAGCTTTGCCCTATTGGATAGCGGGTTAGATACGCAGTATTTT.

The V call is TRBV4-1, the J call TRBJ2-5; 8 bases line up with TRBD2. The germline gives CDR1 MGHRA, CDR2 YSYEKL. Losses at the gene ends were 0 bases for V and 0 bases for J; bases not matched to a gene: 3. There are 16 residues in the CDR3. DNA for the CDR3: TGCGCCAGCAGCCAAGATCGGCGGGAGGACCAAGAGACCCAGTACTTC. Translated, it gives CASSQDRREDQETQYF.

This clone is a singleton in its sample. The CDR3 sequence: CASTDRVGSYSNEQFF. CDR3 nucleotides: TGCGCCAGCACCGACAGGGTTGGAAGTTACAGCAATGAGCAGTTCTTC. The rearrangement links TRBV4-3 to TRBJ2-1; 7 nucleotides agree with TRBD1. V trimming: 7 bases; J trimming: 6 bases; junction bases outside the gene matches: 15. CDR1 is LGHNA, CDR2 YSLEER, per germline. This CDR3 contains 16 residues.

The rearrangement uses TRBV28 and TRBJ2-7; D might be TRBD2 (7 bases). Germline CDR1 MDHEN, CDR2 SYDVKM. Trimming took 0 bases from V and 2 from J, leaving 14 bases between them. The CDR3 totals 16 residues. The CDR3: CASSLWRGGYTYEQYF. The DNA for the CDR3 is TGTGCCAGCAGTTTATGGAGGGGGGGTTACACCTACGAGCAGTACTTC.

The V and J genes are TRBV7-9 and TRBJ2-1, with no clear D. This CDR3 has 12 residues. V was pared by 4 bases and J by 10 bases, with 11 bases between. Germline V lookup: CDR1 SEHNR, CDR2 FQNEAQ (reference sequence). CDR3 nucleotide sequence: TGTGCCAGCAGCTCCGGTGGTCGGGAGCAGTTCTTC. Translation gives CASSSGGREQFF.